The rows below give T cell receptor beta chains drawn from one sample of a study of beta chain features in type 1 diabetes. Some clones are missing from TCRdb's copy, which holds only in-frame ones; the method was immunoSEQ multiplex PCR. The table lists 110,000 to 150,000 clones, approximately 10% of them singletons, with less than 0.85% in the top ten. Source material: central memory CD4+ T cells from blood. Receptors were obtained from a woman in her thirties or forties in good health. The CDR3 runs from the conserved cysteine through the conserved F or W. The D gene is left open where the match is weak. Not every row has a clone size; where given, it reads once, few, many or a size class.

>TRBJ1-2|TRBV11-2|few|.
TGTGCCAGCAGCTACCCGACAGGCCTCTATGGCTACACCTTC
CASSYPTGLYGYTF
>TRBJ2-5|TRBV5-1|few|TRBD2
TGCGCCAGCAGCCCGGGGGACTACACGACGGGAGAGACCCAGTACTTC
CASSPGDYTTGETQYF
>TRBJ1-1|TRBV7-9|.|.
TGTGCCAGCAGCTCCGGACACCTGAACACTGAAGCTTTCTTT
CASSSGHLNTEAFF
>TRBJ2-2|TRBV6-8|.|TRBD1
TGTGCCAGCAGTCAGGGGGCCTACGGGGAGCTGTTTTTT
CASSQGAYGELFF
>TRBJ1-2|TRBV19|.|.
TGTGCCACACGCCAGGGGTTGATTGGCTACACCTTC
CATRQGLIGYTF
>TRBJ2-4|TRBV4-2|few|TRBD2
TGTGCCAGCAGCCAAGATCTTGCTAGCGGGGCCGAGTTTCAGTACTTC
CASSQDLASGAEFQYF
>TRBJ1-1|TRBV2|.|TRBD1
TGTGCCAGCACCCTGGGACAGGGTGATGAAGCTTTCTTT
CASTLGQGDEAFF
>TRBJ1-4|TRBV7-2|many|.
TGTGCCAGCAGGCCCGGTAATGAAAAACTGTTTTTT
CASRPGNEKLFF
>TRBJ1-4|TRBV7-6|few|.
TGTGCCAGCAGCTTTACCGACACCAGCCGGGGGGAAAAACTGTTTTTT
CASSFTDTSRGEKLFF
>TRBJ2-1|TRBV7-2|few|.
TGTGCCAGCAGCTTAGACGGCAGGGGGGATGAGCAGTTCTTC
CASSLDGRGDEQFF
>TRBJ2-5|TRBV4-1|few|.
TGCGCCAGCAGCACGTCGGCTAGCGAAGAGACCCAGTACTTC
CASSTSASEETQYF
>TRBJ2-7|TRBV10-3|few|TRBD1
TGTGCCATCAGTGCACACAGGGGCGAGCAGTACTTC
CAISAHRGEQYF
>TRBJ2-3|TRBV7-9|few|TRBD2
TGTGCCAGCAGCTTTGGGCGGGGAGGGGACGATACGCAGTATTTT
CASSFGRGGDDTQYF
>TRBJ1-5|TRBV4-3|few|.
TGCGCCAGCAGCCAGCTAGGCGATCAGCCCCAGCATTTT
CASSQLGDQPQHF
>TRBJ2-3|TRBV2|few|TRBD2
TGTGCCAGCAGTCGCGGGGGGAGCACAGATACGCAGTATTTT
CASSRGGSTDTQYF
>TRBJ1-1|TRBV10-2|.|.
TGCGCCAGTAACAGGGCCACCGGCGCTGAAGCTTTCTTT
CASNRATGAEAFF
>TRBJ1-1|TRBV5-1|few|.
TGCGCCAGCAGCTTGGGGCAGGGGATCGACACTGAAGCTTTCTTT
CASSLGQGIDTEAFF
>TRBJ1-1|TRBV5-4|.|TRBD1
TGTGCCAGCAGCTTGGCTCTGCGGCAGGGGGCGAACACTGAAGCTTTCTTT
CASSLALRQGANTEAFF
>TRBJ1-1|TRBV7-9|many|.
TGTGCCAGCAGCCCCCAAGGACAGAACACTGAAGCTTTCTTT
CASSPQGQNTEAFF
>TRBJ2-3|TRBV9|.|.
TGTGCCAGCAGCGTCTCTGGCACGAGGGGGGATACGCAGTATTTT
CASSVSGTRGDTQYF
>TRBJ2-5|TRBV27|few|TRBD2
TGTGCCAGCAGTTTGCGGGGGGGCCCAGAGACCCAGTACTTC
CASSLRGGPETQYF
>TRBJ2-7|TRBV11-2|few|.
TGTGCCAGCAGCTTAGTCACTTACTCCTACGAGCAGTACTTC
CASSLVTYSYEQYF
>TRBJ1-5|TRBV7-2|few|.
TGTGCCAGCAGCTCCTCAACAGGCGACAATCAGCCCCAGCATTTT
CASSSSTGDNQPQHF
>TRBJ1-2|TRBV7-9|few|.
TGTGCCAGCAGCTTAGTTCGGGGAGCGGATGGCTACACCTTC
CASSLVRGADGYTF
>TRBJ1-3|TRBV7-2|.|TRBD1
TGTGCCAGCAGCTTACCGGCAGGGGGTTCTGGAAACACCATATATTTT
CASSLPAGGSGNTIYF
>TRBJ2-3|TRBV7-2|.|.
TGTGCCAGCAGCTTCTTCACAGATACGCAGTATTTT
CASSFFTDTQYF
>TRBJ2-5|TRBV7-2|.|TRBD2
TGTGCCAGCAGTTTAAGGGCGGGGGGGCTCCAAGAGACCCAGTACTTC
CASSLRAGGLQETQYF
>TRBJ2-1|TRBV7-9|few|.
TGTGCCAGCAGCTTAGTCCGGGACTTTAATGAGCAGTTCTTC
CASSLVRDFNEQFF
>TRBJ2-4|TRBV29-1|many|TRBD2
TGCAGCGGTACCGGGACTAGCGGGGAAAACATTCAGTACTTC
CSGTGTSGENIQYF
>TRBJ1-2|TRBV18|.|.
TGTGCCAGCTCACCAGTAAGGGAGGGCGGCTACACCTTC
CASSPVREGGYTF
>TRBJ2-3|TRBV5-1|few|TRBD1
TGCGCCAGCAGCCGACAGGGGGCGAACACAGATACGCAGTATTTT
CASSRQGANTDTQYF
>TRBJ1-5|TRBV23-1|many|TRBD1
TGCGCCAGCAGTGGTAAGGGGGCTTTAAGCAATCAGCCCCAGCATTTT
CASSGKGALSNQPQHF
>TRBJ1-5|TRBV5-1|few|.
TGCGCCAGCAGCTTGGACGGCAGGAGCAATCAGCCCCAGCATTTT
CASSLDGRSNQPQHF
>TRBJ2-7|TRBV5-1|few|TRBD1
TGCGCCAGCAGCTTTAATCTAGGACAGGGGAACGACGAGCAGTACTTC
CASSFNLGQGNDEQYF
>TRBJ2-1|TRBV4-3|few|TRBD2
TGCGCCAGCAGCCAAGAGCCAGCGGGGGGTGATCAGTTCTTC
CASSQEPAGGDQFF
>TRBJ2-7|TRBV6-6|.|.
TGTGCCAGCAGTAAGATAGGGGGTATCTCCTACGAGCAGTACTTC
CASSKIGGISYEQYF
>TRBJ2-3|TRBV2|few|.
TGTGCCAGCAGTGAAGGGACAGCGGGCACAGATACGCAGTATTTT
CASSEGTAGTDTQYF
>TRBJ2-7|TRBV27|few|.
TGTGCCAGCTCGAAAACTAACAACTACGAGCAGTACTTC
CASSKTNNYEQYF
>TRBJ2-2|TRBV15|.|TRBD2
TGTGCCACCAGTCTCGGACTAGCGGGGGGAAACACCGGGGAGCTGTTTTTT
CATSLGLAGGNTGELFF
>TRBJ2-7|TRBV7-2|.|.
TGTGCCAGCAGCTTCGGTAGGAGCGACGAGCAGTACTTC
CASSFGRSDEQYF
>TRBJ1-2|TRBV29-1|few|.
TGCAGCGTTGAGATGCGTGGGGGGAGCTATGGCTACACCTTC
CSVEMRGGSYGYTF
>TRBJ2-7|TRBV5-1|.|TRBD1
TGCGCCAGCAGCTTGGGGGACAGGGATACCTACGAGCAGTACTTC
CASSLGDRDTYEQYF
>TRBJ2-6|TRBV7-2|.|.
TGTGCCAGCAGCTTGGGTACAGGGTCAGCTGGGGCCAACGTCCTGACTTTC
CASSLGTGSAGANVLTF
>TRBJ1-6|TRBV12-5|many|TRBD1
TGTGCTAGTGGTTTAGGACAGGGGGCGAATTCACCCCTCCACTTT
CASGLGQGANSPLHF
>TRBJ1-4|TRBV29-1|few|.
TGCAGCGGCCGCAGGGCCATGGATGAAAAACTGTTTTTT
CSGRRAMDEKLFF
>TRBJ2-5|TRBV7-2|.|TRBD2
TGTGCCAGCAGCTTAGTCGGAGCGGGGGGGCAAGAGACCCAGTACTTC
CASSLVGAGGQETQYF
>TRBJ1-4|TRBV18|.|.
TGTGCCAGCTCGGGCTCAGCAGGGTCGAGTGAAAAACTGTTTTTT
CASSGSAGSSEKLFF
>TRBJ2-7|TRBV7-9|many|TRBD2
TGTGCCAGCATCCGAGGGGAGGGAACCTACGAGCAGTACTTC
CASIRGEGTYEQYF
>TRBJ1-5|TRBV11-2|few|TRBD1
TGTGCCAGCAGCTCTGGACAGGAACAGCCCCAGCATTTT
CASSSGQEQPQHF
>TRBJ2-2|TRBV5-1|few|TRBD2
TGCGCCAGCAGCGGAGGGGAGGGATCGAACACCGGGGAGCTGTTTTTT
CASSGGEGSNTGELFF
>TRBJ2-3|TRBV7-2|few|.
TGTGCCAGCACCCCCGGCGGGTCCCTCACAGATACGCAGTATTTT
CASTPGGSLTDTQYF
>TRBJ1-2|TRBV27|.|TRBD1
TGTGCCAGCAGTCCCGGGACAGTCTATGGCTACACCTTC
CASSPGTVYGYTF
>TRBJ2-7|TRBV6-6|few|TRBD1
TGTGCCAGCAGCATAATTGGACAGGGGAACTACGAGCAGTACTTC
CASSIIGQGNYEQYF
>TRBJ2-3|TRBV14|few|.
TGTGCCAGCAGCCAAGATCAGGGCCAGGGGACGGATACGCAGTATTTT
CASSQDQGQGTDTQYF
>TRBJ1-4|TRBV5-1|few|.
TGCGCCAGCAGCCCCCGGGGGGCCAATAGTAGACTGTTTTTT
CASSPRGANSRLFF